This T cell receptor beta chain was found in a study of OX40 agonist ivuxolimab in advanced cancers. General observations from the study: The work left the antigen specificity of expanded peripheral T cells undetermined. Compared with CD4+, CD8+ T cells on average had more expanded clones.

Clones were read by immunoSEQ multiplex PCR, and TCRdb kept only the in-frame ones, dropping some. The sample contains 20,000 or so clones, about 79% of which appear only once. Germline-derived CDR1 and CDR2 are SGDLS and YYNGEE. The germline V and J ends were trimmed by 4 bases and 3 bases, with 5 bases remaining between them. The CDR3 contains 12 residues. This clone was seen ten or more times. Its matching antigen is unknown. The chain employs TRBV9 and TRBJ1-3; D call uncertain. The sequenced sample was CD4+ or CD8+ T cells sorted from blood, obtained in a trial of the OX40 agonist ivuxolimab. The TCR originated in an adult with an advanced solid tumor such as melanoma, head and neck, liver or kidney cancer. CDR3 sequence: CASSPFGNTIYF. In DNA, the CDR3 is TGTGCCAGCAGCCCTTTTGGAAACACCATATATTTT.